This T cell receptor (beta chain) derives from a study of T cells after yellow fever vaccination. Generation of TCR cDNA used 5'RACE template switching (which added a universal primer site and UMIs). One entry per CDR3 protein results from TCRdb running MiXCR on the 5' RACE reads. The data show about 73,000 distinct CDR3 sequences, approximately 7.5% seen once. This clonotype showed up many times. Its specificity is not known. Study conclusions and caveats: At 96% for CD4 and 88% for CD8, most primary-vaccination clones showed up again after the booster. Compared with primary, the secondary response was weaker and peaked at day 5, not 15. Contamination by abundant bulk-population clonotypes could be present in FACS-sorted repertoires.

This specimen was CD8+ T cells sorted from PBMCs, taken on the day of the yellow fever booster vaccination. The TCR was taken from a man between 25 and 39 years old who received the YFV17D yellow fever vaccine.

DNA for the CDR3: TGTGCCAGCAAGATCATCGGGACCTACGAGCAGTACTTC. Translated, it gives CASKIIGTYEQYF. The gene calls are TRBV28 and TRBJ2-7; TRBD2 is a possible D gene (5 bases). V lost 7 bases, J lost 2 bases, and 12 bases lay in between. Germline CDR1 and CDR2: MDHEN and SYDVKM. The length of the CDR3 is 13 residues.